The rows below give T cell receptor beta chains drawn from one sample of a study of cytomegalovirus exposure and HLA in healthy donors. TCRdb's copy holds only in-frame clones and misses some; the assay was immunoSEQ multiplex PCR. The sample lists over 150,000 clones; roughly 90% were seen once. The sample taken for sequencing was PBMCs. All receptors derive from a woman younger than 35 in good health and CMV-seronegative. CDR3s include the opening cysteine and the closing phenylalanine or tryptophan. The order of the fields is V gene, J gene, clone size, D gene, CDR3 protein, CDR3 DNA. The D gene is left open where the match is weak. Clone size, where shown, is once, few, many, or a class for clones that have expanded.

TRBV6-5	TRBJ1-5	.	.	CASSSPGDNQPQHF	TGTGCCAGCAGTTCCCCAGGGGACAATCAGCCCCAGCATTTT
TRBV10-3	TRBJ1-3	.	TRBD1	CAISGQGDGNTIYF	TGTGCCATCAGTGGACAGGGAGACGGAAACACCATATATTTT
TRBV7-2	TRBJ2-5	once	.	CASSFRAQETQYF	TGTGCCAGCAGCTTCCGAGCCCAAGAGACCCAGTACTTC
TRBV7-9	TRBJ1-4	.	TRBD1	CASSWQGATNEKLFF	TGTGCCAGCAGTTGGCAGGGGGCAACTAATGAAAAACTGTTTTTT
TRBV15	TRBJ1-4	.	TRBD1	CATSRVGQGTEKLFF	TGTGCCACCAGCAGAGTTGGACAGGGTACTGAAAAACTGTTTTTT
TRBV14	TRBJ2-7	.	TRBD1	CASSIDRDSPSYEQYF	TGTGCCAGCAGCATCGACAGGGATTCACCTTCCTACGAGCAGTACTTC
TRBV12-5	TRBJ1-2	.	TRBD1	CASGLGTGVGGGGYTF	TGTGCTAGTGGTTTGGGGACAGGGGTCGGAGGTGGGGGCTACACCTTC
TRBV6-5	TRBJ2-7	.	TRBD2	CASNRGGSPYEQYF	TGTGCCAGCAACCGGGGGGGCTCCCCCTACGAGCAGTACTTC
TRBV5-6	TRBJ2-7	.	.	CASSRQGPWEQYF	TGTGCCAGCAGCCGGCAGGGTCCTTGGGAGCAGTACTTC
TRBV27	TRBJ1-1	.	.	CASSLGGSGTEAFF	TGTGCCAGCAGTTTAGGGGGCTCGGGCACTGAAGCTTTCTTT
TRBV18	TRBJ1-1	once	TRBD1	CASSPPGQQNTEAFF	TGTGCCAGCTCACCACCGGGACAGCAGAACACTGAAGCTTTCTTT